The source of this TCR beta chain is a study of blood T cell repertoires in COVID-19. After removal of 2 bases from V and 7 bases from J, the junction contained 0 bases not matched to a gene. The CDR3 is 14 amino acids. The germline CDR1 and CDR2 sequences are SGHTA and FQGNSA. Sequencing was performed with immunoSEQ multiplex PCR; in TCRdb, only in-frame clones are kept and a portion is missing. The sample lists around 140,000 clones, more than 70% seen once, with 25% to 35% in the top ten. V is TRBV7-2 and J is TRBJ2-1; 12 nucleotides match TRBD2. The sequenced sample was peripheral blood. This TCR was sampled from a human donor in a cohort sampled during active COVID-19. The CDR3 DNA reads as TGTGCCAGCAGCTTAACTAGCGGGGGGAATGAGCAGTTCTTC. Amino acid sequence: CASSLTSGGNEQFF.